Listed here are 10 T cell receptor beta chains from one sample, sequenced in a study of blood T cell repertoires in COVID-19 (dated by TCRdb to 2018 to 2021). The receptor library was made with the immunoSEQ multiplex PCR assay. Entries here come from immuneACCESS through TCRdb and include only in-frame sequences with V and J called. Some clones fail to appear in such tables; in the studies checked, an unresolved V gene covers under half of the shortfall, and the cause of the remainder is unknown. The sample table shows 200,000 to 300,000 clones, and 85% to 95% are seen once. The top ten hold around 0.9% of the sample. Material for sequencing was peripheral blood. The receptor source for this set is a man younger than 40 with COVID-19, enrolled during active disease.

The rearrangement links TRBV5-4 to TRBJ1-2, with D possibly matching TRBD1 (5 bases). V was pared by 0 bases and J by 8 bases, with 17 bases between. The CDR3 has 15 amino acids. Germline V CDR1 and CDR2: SGHNT, YYREEE (reference sequence). This CDR3 reads CASSLGWGGDLGYTF. The CDR3 nucleotides are TGTGCCAGCAGCTTGGGTTGGGGGGGGGATCTAGGCTACACCTTC.

This clone showed up just once. This CDR3 is CASSWDRGKWDGYTF. The CDR3 DNA sequence: TGTGCCAGCAGTTGGGACAGGGGGAAGTGGGATGGCTACACCTTC. The genes are TRBV5-6 and TRBJ1-2, with 11 bases matching TRBD1. Germline V gives CDR1 SGHDT, CDR2 YYEEEE. After removal of 5 bases from V and 6 bases from J, the junction contained 9 bases not matched to a gene. The CDR3 runs 15 residues.

The chain is built from TRBV6-5 and TRBJ1-2; a weak D match, TRBD1 (6 bases). Trimming took off 0 bases at V and 3 bases at J, with 8 bases between the two ends. The CDR3 has 14 amino acids. Germline CDR1 reads MNHEY; CDR2 reads SVGAGI. CDR3 amino acids: CASSYSGADYGYTF. CDR3 bases: TGTGCCAGCAGTTACTCGGGGGCAGACTATGGCTACACCTTC.

This chain uses TRBV11-2 with TRBJ1-4; 10 bases align to TRBD1. Trimming removed 5 bases from V and 8 bases from J; junction bases left unmatched: 5. Germline CDR1 and CDR2: SGHAT and FQNNGV. The CDR3 extends over 14 amino acids. The CDR3 sequence: CASSLGQGGEKLFF. CDR3 DNA: TGTGCCAGCAGCCTTGGACAGGGGGGCGAAAAACTGTTTTTT. Variable domain in full (rest from reference TRBV11-2 and TRBJ1-4): EAGVAQSPRYKIIEKRQSVAFWCNPISGHATLYWYQQILGQGPKLLIQFQNNGVVDDSQLPKDRFSAERLKGVDSTLKIQPAKLEDSAVYLCASSLGQGGEKLFFGSGTQLSVL.

This clone was recorded a few times. The V call is TRBV10-1, the J call TRBJ1-5; 8 nucleotides match TRBD1. This CDR3 is 17 amino acids long. CDR1 is WNHNN, CDR2 SYGVQD, per germline (reference sequence). Trimming cost V 7 bases and J 7 bases; bases outside gene matches: 18. As DNA, the CDR3 is TGCGCCAGCACCTTGGGGGGACAGGTTGACTCCTCGCAGCCCCAGCATTTT. It codes for CASTLGGQVDSSQPQHF.

The chain couples TRBV27 to TRBJ1-2, with TRBD1 identical over 8 bases. The CDR3 is made up of 14 amino acids. CDR1 and CDR2 from the germline V gene are MNHEY and SMNVEV (reference sequence). J was trimmed by 5 bases and V by 5 bases; bases with no gene match: 7. DNA for the CDR3: TGTGCCAGCAGTCCCTCGACAGGGGAGTATGGCTACACCTTC. It yields the protein CASSPSTGEYGYTF.

The V and J genes are TRBV3-1 (or the pseudogene TRBV3-2) and TRBJ1-2, with TRBD1 matching 11 bases. The CDR3 covers 15 residues. V lost 4 bases, J lost 4 bases, and 5 bases stayed unmatched. The germline V gene has CDR1 LGHDT and CDR2 YNNKEL (reference sequence). The CDR3 loop reads CASSPRDRGTYGYTF. Written as DNA, the CDR3 is TGTGCCAGCAGCCCGCGGGACAGGGGGACCTATGGCTACACCTTC.

This chain joins TRBV18 and TRBJ1-1, with D tentatively TRBD1 (5 bases). V shed 4 bases and J shed 1 base, with 7 bases lying between them. Looked up from germline, CDR1 is KGHSH and CDR2 is LQKENI. This CDR3 contains 13 residues. The CDR3 DNA sequence: TGTGCCAGCTCACAACAGGAGAACACTGAAGCTTTCTTT. Its translation: CASSQQENTEAFF.

The genes are TRBV18 and TRBJ1-4; D possibly corresponds to TRBD1 (6 bases). The CDR3 totals 15 residues. The germline CDR1 and CDR2 sequences are KGHSH and LQKENI. Trimming stripped 5 bases from V and 7 bases from J, with 17 bases between. CDR3 nucleotide sequence: TGTGCCAGCTCATTCGGGGGGGCTTCACGTGAAAAACTGTTTTTT. Encoded protein: CASSFGGASREKLFF.

The gene calls are TRBV7-3 and TRBJ1-1; unclear D gene. V was shortened by 5 bases and J by 2 bases, with 18 bases between the two germline ends. Looked up from germline, CDR1 is SGHTA and CDR2 is FQGTGA. This CDR3 is built from 16 residues. This CDR3 is CASSPSPGWFNTEAFF. The DNA for the CDR3 is TGTGCCAGCAGCCCCTCCCCGGGGTGGTTTAACACTGAAGCTTTCTTT.